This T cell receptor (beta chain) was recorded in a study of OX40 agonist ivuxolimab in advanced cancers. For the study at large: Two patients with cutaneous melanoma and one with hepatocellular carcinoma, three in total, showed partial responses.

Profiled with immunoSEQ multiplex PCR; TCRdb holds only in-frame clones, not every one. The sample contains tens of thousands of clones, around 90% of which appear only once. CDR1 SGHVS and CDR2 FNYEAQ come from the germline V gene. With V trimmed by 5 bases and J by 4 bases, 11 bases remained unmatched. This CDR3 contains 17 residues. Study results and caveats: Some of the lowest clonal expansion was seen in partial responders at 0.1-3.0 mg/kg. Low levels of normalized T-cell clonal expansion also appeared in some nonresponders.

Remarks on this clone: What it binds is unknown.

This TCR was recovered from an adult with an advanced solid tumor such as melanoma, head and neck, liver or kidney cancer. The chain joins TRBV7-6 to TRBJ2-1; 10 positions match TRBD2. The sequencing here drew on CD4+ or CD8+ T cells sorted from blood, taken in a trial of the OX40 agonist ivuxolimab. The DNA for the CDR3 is TGTGCCAGCAGCCACCACCGAAGCGGGAGGGCTTACAATGAGCAGTTCTTC. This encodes CASSHHRSGRAYNEQFF.